This T cell receptor beta chain was captured in a study of beta chain features in type 1 diabetes. CDR3 length: 16 amino acids. Germline assignment: CDR1 LGHNA and CDR2 YNFKEQ. V shed 6 bases and J 0 bases; nucleotides not matched to a gene: 8. Study-wide results and limits: When Type 1 diabetes patients were examined, their TCRB CDR3s proved moderately but significantly shorter in all four CD4+ subsets. High-TCR-expressing cells could be over-represented by cDNA sequencing. Small HLA sub-analyses could not settle whether HLA shapes TCRB rearrangement. A closer apparent resemblance between naive, central memory and Treg TCRB repertoires was seen in patients than in healthy donors.

Of note for this clone: The target antigen is unknown.

Expressed TCRB transcripts were sequenced because the isolated RNA had all been reverse transcribed beforehand. Sequencing was performed with immunoSEQ multiplex PCR; in TCRdb, only in-frame clones are kept and a portion is missing. Here the sample spans around 600,000 clones, around 12% being singletons. The rearrangement uses TRBV4-2 and TRBJ1-3; 7 bases fit TRBD1. This TCR derives from a man between 25 and 39 years old with type 1 diabetes. The material sequenced was naive CD4+ T cells from blood. The CDR3 DNA sequence: TGTGCCAGCAGTCGACATACAGGGGACTCTGGAAACACCATATATTTT. Protein: CASSRHTGDSGNTIYF.